The subject of this entry is one T cell receptor beta chain. The sample belongs to a study of cytomegalovirus exposure and HLA in healthy donors. The length of the CDR3 is 18 residues. The germline gives CDR1 LNHDA, CDR2 SQIVND (reference sequence). Unmatched junction bases numbered 12, after V lost 2 bases and J lost 0 bases. 13 Jbeta primers and 60 Vbeta primers were used for the PCR. Measured with immunoSEQ multiplex PCR; TCRdb has only the in-frame clones, and not every one. The table shows about 93,000 clones, with around three quarters occurring only once. The source is a man aged 30-40 years in good health and CMV-seronegative. This chain links TRBV19 with TRBJ1-1, with TRBD1 identical over 7 bases. The source material was PBMCs. CDR3 residues: CASSILRTGGVLNTEAFF. CDR3 DNA sequence: TGTGCCAGTAGTATACTCCGGACAGGAGGAGTTTTGAACACTGAAGCTTTCTTT.